These 25 T cell receptor beta chains share one sample of origin, sequenced in a study of shared clonotypes between healthy human individuals. TCRdb's copy holds only in-frame clones and misses some; the assay was immunoSEQ multiplex PCR. In the table there are under 1 million clones, roughly 96% of which are singletons. Naive-designated CD8 cells lacked CD45RO, were positively enriched for CCR7, and omitted terminally differentiated effector memory CD45RA+ cells. Sequences were obtained from naive CD8+ T cells sorted from blood. Source of these receptors: a man under 40 in good health.

V usage is TRBV6-5 and J usage is TRBJ1-1, with unresolved D. The ends were cut back, 0 bases at V and 1 base at J, with 6 bases in the middle. The CDR3 contains 14 residues. The germline CDR1 and CDR2 sequences are MNHEY and SVGAGI. Here the CDR3 reads CASSYSHRNTEAFF. The CDR3 bases are TGTGCCAGCAGTTACTCACACAGGAACACTGAAGCTTTCTTT.

The J gene is TRBJ1-1, the V gene TRBV29-1; no reliable D call. This CDR3 contains 14 residues. V lost 2 bases, J lost 1 base, and 11 bases lay in between. Per germline, CDR1 SQVTM and CDR2 ANQGSEA. The CDR3 here is CSVERAFSNTEAFF. The CDR3 coding sequence is TGCAGCGTTGAAAGGGCCTTCTCGAACACTGAAGCTTTCTTT.

The rearrangement joins TRBV9 to TRBJ2-5, with 7 bases identical to TRBD1. Per the germline V gene, CDR1 is SGDLS and CDR2 is YYNGEE. Losses at the gene ends were 3 bases for V and 2 bases for J; bases not matched to a gene: 7. CDR3 length: 15 amino acids. The CDR3 loop is CASSAPDREQETQYF. The CDR3 DNA follows: TGTGCCAGCAGCGCGCCCGACAGGGAACAAGAGACCCAGTACTTC.

The chain employs TRBV7-6 and TRBJ2-7; 11 nucleotides agree with TRBD2. V was pared by 5 bases and J by 3 bases, with 6 bases of the junction left unmatched. The CDR3 has 15 amino acids. Germline CDR1 reads SGHVS; CDR2 reads FNYEAQ. The CDR3 sequence: CASSGTSGSFYEQYF. The CDR3 nucleotides are TGTGCCAGCAGCGGAACTAGCGGGAGTTTCTACGAGCAGTACTTC.

The V and J genes are TRBV29-1 and TRBJ2-7, with 8 bases aligning to TRBD1. CDR1 is SQVTM and CDR2 is ANQGSEA in the germline V gene. Losses at the gene ends were 6 bases for V and 0 bases for J; bases not matched to a gene: 7. The CDR3 is made up of 14 amino acids. Here the CDR3 DNA reads TGCAGCGTATCTCTTGGACAGGGCTCCTACGAGCAGTACTTC. Its translation is CSVSLGQGSYEQYF.

The rearrangement joins TRBV4-1 to TRBJ1-3; D gene ambiguous. Per the germline V gene, CDR1 is MGHRA and CDR2 is YSYEKL. CDR3 length: 16 amino acids. The germline V and J ends were trimmed by 2 bases and 6 bases, with 17 bases remaining between them. The CDR3 nucleotides are TGCGCCAGCAGCCAACTCGCGAACAGTCGCGAAAACACCATATATTTT. Translating it yields CASSQLANSRENTIYF.

CDR3 sequence: CASSFLSSSGNTIYF. The CDR3 nucleotides are TGTGCCAGCAGTTTCCTGAGTAGCTCTGGAAACACCATATATTTT. The V gene is TRBV7-8, the J gene TRBJ1-3; D gene ambiguous. Trimming left V 6 bases short and J 0 bases short, with 12 bases between. The CDR3 is 15 amino acids. CDR1 is SGHVS, CDR2 FQNEAQ, per germline.

V and J are TRBV5-4 and TRBJ2-7; D not certain. V lost 0 bases to trimming and J lost 2 bases, with 9 bases between them. Looked up from germline, CDR1 is SGHNT and CDR2 is YYREEE (reference sequence). The CDR3 spans 14 residues. The CDR3 coding sequence is TGTGCCAGCAGCTTGGCGGCAGACACCTACGAGCAGTACTTC. Protein sequence: CASSLAADTYEQYF.

The J gene is TRBJ2-1, the V gene TRBV7-6; D uncertain. This CDR3 is built from 18 residues. Per the germline V gene, CDR1 is SGHVS and CDR2 is FNYEAQ. The germline V and J ends were trimmed by 3 bases and 4 bases, with 22 bases remaining between them. The DNA of the CDR3 is TGTGCCAGCAGCTTGGTGGTGCCGACTGAGCCCTATTACAATGAGCAGTTCTTC. Encoded protein: CASSLVVPTEPYYNEQFF.

V is TRBV5-6 and J is TRBJ2-5; 7 bases are shared with TRBD2. The junction had 16 bases not matched to a gene; V was cut back by 0 bases and J by 5 bases. The CDR3 extends over 18 amino acids. Germline CDR1 is SGHDT and CDR2 is YYEEEE. CDR3 sequence reads: CASSLALGGRASPETQYF. CDR3 sequence (DNA): TGTGCCAGCAGCTTGGCGTTAGGAGGGAGGGCCTCTCCGGAGACCCAGTACTTC.

This chain uses TRBV2 with TRBJ2-5, with a tentative D call TRBD1 (6 bases). V shed 2 bases and J shed 5 bases, with 9 bases lying between them. Germline-derived CDR1 and CDR2 are SNHLY and FYNNEI. This CDR3 has 13 residues. CDR3 nucleotide sequence: TGTGCCAGCAGTGAAAGGGGGATGGAGACCCAGTACTTC. Translating gives CASSERGMETQYF.

This rearrangement joins TRBV28 to TRBJ2-6; no clear D. Per the germline V gene, CDR1 is MDHEN and CDR2 is SYDVKM. The CDR3 extends over 15 amino acids. Deletions cut 8 bases from V and 0 bases from J, with 11 bases between. The CDR3 sequence is CASGLSRSGANVLTF. CDR3 DNA: TGTGCCAGCGGATTGAGTCGCTCTGGGGCCAACGTCCTGACTTTC. Variable domain in full (rest from reference TRBV28 and TRBJ2-6): DVKVTQSSRYLVKRTGEKVFLECVQDMDHENMFWYRQDPGLGLRLIYFSYDVKMKEKGDIPEGYSVSREKKERFSLILESASTNQTSMYLCASGLSRSGANVLTFGAGSRLTVL.

The rearrangement joins TRBV7-6 to TRBJ2-2; no clear D gene. The CDR3 has 14 amino acids. Germline-derived CDR1 and CDR2 are SGHVS and FNYEAQ. V was clipped by 2 bases and J by 7 bases, with 11 bases between them. This CDR3 is CASSLRPDRGELFF. The CDR3 DNA follows: TGTGCCAGCAGCTTAAGGCCGGACCGCGGGGAGCTGTTTTTT.

The chain couples TRBV4-1 to TRBJ2-1; 8 bases align to TRBD2. The germline gives CDR1 MGHRA, CDR2 YSYEKL. After removal of 1 base from V and 6 bases from J, the junction contained 8 bases not matched to a gene. There are 16 residues in the CDR3. The CDR3 DNA is TGCGCCAGCAGCCAAGCGGGACTAGTACATCCCAATGAGCAGTTCTTC. The encoded protein is CASSQAGLVHPNEQFF.

V and J are TRBV7-9 and TRBJ2-1; TRBD2 aligns across 11 bases. Germline loops: CDR1 SEHNR, CDR2 FQNEAQ (reference sequence). J gave up 7 bases and V 3 bases, and 8 bases lay outside the gene matches. The CDR3 length is 16 residues. The CDR3 sequence: CASSFKLAGALNEQFF. The CDR3 bases are TGTGCCAGCAGCTTTAAACTAGCGGGAGCACTGAATGAGCAGTTCTTC.

The rearrangement uses TRBV4-1 and TRBJ2-1; D gene unclear. Germline lookup yields CDR1 MGHRA and CDR2 YSYEKL. This CDR3 has 13 amino acids. The ends were cut back, 5 bases at V and 6 bases at J, with 11 bases in the middle. The CDR3 is CASSETSSNEQFF. The CDR3 region has the DNA TGCGCCAGCAGCGAAACCAGTTCCAATGAGCAGTTCTTC.

The V and J genes are TRBV5-6 and TRBJ2-1; D is unclear. Trimming cost V 1 base and J 0 bases, with 11 bases left between them. The CDR3 totals 16 residues. CDR1 and CDR2 from the germline V gene are SGHDT and YYEEEE. CDR3 nucleotide sequence: TGTGCCAGCAGCTTGTACCACTCCGGCTCCTACAATGAGCAGTTCTTC. This codes for CASSLYHSGSYNEQFF.

This rearrangement joins TRBV9 to TRBJ1-2, with a possible D match to TRBD1 (6 bases). V was shortened by 0 bases and J by 4 bases, with 22 bases between the two germline ends. Germline CDR1 reads SGDLS; CDR2 reads YYNGEE. There are 18 residues in the CDR3. CDR3 in DNA: TGTGCCAGCAGCGTAGGCTCTAGTCTCCTTGGACAGAGCTATGGCTACACCTTC. Translating gives CASSVGSSLLGQSYGYTF. Together with reference TRBV9 and TRBJ1-2, the CDR3 gives the full variable domain: DSGVTQTPKHLITATGQRVTLRCSPRSGDLSVYWYQQSLDQGLQFLIQYYNGEERAKGNILERFSAQQFPDLHSELNLSSLELGDSALYFCASSVGSSLLGQSYGYTFGSGTRLTVV.

Worth noting for this clone: Other nucleotide sequences from this sample produce the same CDR3. CDR3 protein: CASSPGTGGYEQYF. CDR3 DNA: TGTGCCAGTAGCCCCGGGACAGGGGGTTACGAGCAGTACTTC. The chain uses TRBV19 and TRBJ2-7; 11 bases are shared with TRBD1. CDR3 length equals 14 residues. J was trimmed by 4 bases and V by 6 bases; bases with no gene match: 5. The germline CDR1 and CDR2 sequences are LNHDA and SQIVND (reference sequence).

The chain couples TRBV5-1 to TRBJ1-4; the match to TRBD1 covers 9 bases. CDR3 size: 19 residues. The ends lost 3 bases at V and 4 bases at J; junction bases unmatched: 16. CDR1 and CDR2 from the germline V gene are SGHRS and YFSETQ. CDR3 nucleotides: TGCGCCAGCAGCTACGCGCCGGGACAGGGCGTAGGACTTAATGAAAAACTGTTTTTT. As protein: CASSYAPGQGVGLNEKLFF.

The V gene is TRBV9, the J gene TRBJ2-1; 11 bases match TRBD2. The CDR3 extends over 15 amino acids. Germline V gene lookup returns CDR1 SGDLS and CDR2 YYNGEE. J lost 3 bases, V lost 4 bases, and 3 bases had no gene match. In DNA form, the CDR3 reads TGTGCCAGCAGCTCTACTAGCGGGAGCTACAATGAGCAGTTCTTC. This translates into CASSSTSGSYNEQFF.

V is TRBV14 and J is TRBJ1-1, with 8 bases lining up with TRBD1. Trimming removed 4 bases from V and 4 bases from J; junction bases left unmatched: 11. The CDR3 has 16 residues. Per germline, CDR1 SGHDN and CDR2 FVKESK. The CDR3 DNA reads as TGTGCCAGCAGCCCCAACTTCGGACAGGGCTTCACTGAAGCTTTCTTT. Translated, it gives CASSPNFGQGFTEAFF.

V is TRBV27 and J is TRBJ2-2, with 13 bases that match TRBD2. Germline values: CDR1 MNHEY, CDR2 SMNVEV (reference sequence). V shed 10 bases, J shed 5 bases, and the junction held 10 bases outside the gene matches. The CDR3 is 16 amino acids. The CDR3 reads CATRGGLAGVTGELFF. The CDR3 region has the DNA TGTGCCACCCGAGGAGGACTAGCGGGAGTTACCGGGGAGCTGTTTTTT.

The chain couples TRBV4-3 to TRBJ2-1; 7 bases line up with TRBD2. Germline V lookup: CDR1 LGHNA, CDR2 YSLEER. The CDR3 has 17 amino acids. J gave up 1 base and V 0 bases, and 6 bases lay outside the gene matches. CDR3 region: CASSQDEREGSYNEQFF. CDR3 coding DNA: TGCGCCAGCAGCCAAGACGAAAGGGAGGGTTCCTACAATGAGCAGTTCTTC.

The chain carries TRBV7-8 and TRBJ2-6; tentatively, D is TRBD1 (5 bases). This CDR3 region has 18 residues. Trimming pared 4 bases from V and 0 bases from J, leaving 16 bases between. CDR1 and CDR2 (germline): SGHVS, FQNEAQ. Written as DNA, the CDR3 is TGTGCCAGCAGCTCCCTCGGGCAGGGAAGCTCTGGGGCCAACGTCCTGACTTTC. Amino acid sequence: CASSSLGQGSSGANVLTF.